This T cell receptor beta chain came from a study of T cell repertoires in cytomegalovirus infection. A single record per CDR3 protein comes from TCRdb applying MiXCR to the reads. Of roughly 69,000 distinct CDR3 sequences listed, around 21% are singletons. Germline lookup yields CDR1 SEHNR and CDR2 FQNEAQ (reference sequence). Trimming at V came to 5 bases and at J to 2 bases, leaving 5 bases not matched to a gene. The CDR3 loop spans 16 amino acids. This clonotype was observed a few times. What it binds is unknown. The sequence came from a human donor in good health (CMV status not recorded). Some clones in this sample may be carry-over from other donors' samples. The chain combines TRBV7-9 with TRBJ2-1; 11 bases fit TRBD2. The specimen comprised CD8+ T cells from cultured PBMCs, sampled from culture after CMV antigen stimulation. The CDR3 loop reads CASSPAGLAAYNEQFF. CDR3 nucleotides: TGTGCCAGCAGCCCAGCGGGACTAGCGGCCTACAATGAGCAGTTCTTC.